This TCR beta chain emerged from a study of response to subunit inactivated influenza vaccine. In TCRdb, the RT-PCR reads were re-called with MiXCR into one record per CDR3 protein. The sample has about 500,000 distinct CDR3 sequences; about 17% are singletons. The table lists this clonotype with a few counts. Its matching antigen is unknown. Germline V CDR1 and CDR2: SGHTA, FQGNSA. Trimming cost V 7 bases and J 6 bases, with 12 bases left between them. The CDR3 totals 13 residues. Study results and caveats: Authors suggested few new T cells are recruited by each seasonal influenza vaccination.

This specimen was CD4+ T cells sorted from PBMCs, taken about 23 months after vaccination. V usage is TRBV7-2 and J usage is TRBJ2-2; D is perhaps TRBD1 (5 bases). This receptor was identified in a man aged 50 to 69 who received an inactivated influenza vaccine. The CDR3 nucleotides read TGTGCCAGCACCCAATTGGGGCCCGGGGAGCTGTTTTTT. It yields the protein CASTQLGPGELFF.